This T cell receptor beta chain was sequenced for a study of Graves' ophthalmopathy and Graves' hyperthyroidism. Across the study: Investigators collected peripheral blood at initial diagnosis, before any treatment was given.

V was pared by 2 bases and J by 2 bases, with 6 bases of the junction left unmatched. This CDR3 region has 15 residues. In germline, CDR1 is DFQATT, CDR2 SNEGSKA (reference sequence). This clonotype was seen many times. RNA transcripts provided the template for amplifying TCR beta CDR3 regions. The library came from an HTBI-primed first-round RT-PCR and a second-round multiplex PCR. Each CDR3 protein is one row after TCRdb ran MiXCR on the multiplex PCR reads. This sample has fewer than 400,000 distinct CDR3 sequences; 15% to 20% occur once, and the top ten carry roughly 1.5%. For donors with ophthalmopathy, the disease showed moderate-to-severe activity, reached CAS ≥3 and NOSPECS ≥4, and had lasted under 3 months. Orbital computed tomography, thyroid ultrasound, TRAb, serum thyroxine and clinical symptoms formed the basis of diagnosis.

The receptor's source is a woman younger than 35 with Graves' ophthalmopathy. The chain carries TRBV20-1 and TRBJ1-2; 9 positions agree with TRBD1. Source material: peripheral blood. The CDR3 nucleotides are TGCAGTGCTAGACGTCCCGGGACAGGGAACTATGGCTACACCTTC. Amino acids: CSARRPGTGNYGYTF.